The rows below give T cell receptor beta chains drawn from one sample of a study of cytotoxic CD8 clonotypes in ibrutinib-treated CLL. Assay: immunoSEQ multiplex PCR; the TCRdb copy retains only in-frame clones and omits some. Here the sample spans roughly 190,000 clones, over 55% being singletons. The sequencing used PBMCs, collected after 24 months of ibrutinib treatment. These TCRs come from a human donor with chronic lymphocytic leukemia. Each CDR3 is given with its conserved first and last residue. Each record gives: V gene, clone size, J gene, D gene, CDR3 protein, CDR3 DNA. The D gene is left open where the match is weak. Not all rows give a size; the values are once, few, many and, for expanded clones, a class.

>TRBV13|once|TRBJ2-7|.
CASSFQGGREQYF
TGTGCCAGCAGCTTCCAGGGCGGTCGCGAGCAGTACTTC
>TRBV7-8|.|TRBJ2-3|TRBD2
CATHSGIFARSTDTQYF
TGTGCCACCCATAGCGGGATCTTCGCTCGTAGCACAGATACGCAGTATTTT
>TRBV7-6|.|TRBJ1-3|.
CASSDRDGPSASGNTIYF
TGTGCCAGCAGCGACCGGGACGGTCCATCTGCTTCTGGAAACACCATATATTTT
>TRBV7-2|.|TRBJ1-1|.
CASSTRRGSDTEAFF
TGTGCCAGCAGCACCCGAAGGGGTAGCGACACTGAAGCTTTCTTT
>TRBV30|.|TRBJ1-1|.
CAWSVLAGWDTEAFF
TGTGCCTGGAGTGTACTGGCGGGCTGGGACACTGAAGCTTTCTTT
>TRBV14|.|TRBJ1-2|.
CASSLIKDSANYGYTF
TGTGCCAGCAGCCTTATAAAGGACAGCGCTAACTATGGCTACACCTTC
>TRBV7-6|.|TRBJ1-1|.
CASRLKGLNTEAFF
TGTGCCAGCAGATTAAAGGGGTTGAACACTGAAGCTTTCTTT
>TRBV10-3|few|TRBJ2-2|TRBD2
CAISELADTGELFF
TGTGCCATCAGTGAGCTAGCGGACACCGGGGAGCTGTTTTTT
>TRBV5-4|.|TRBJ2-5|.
CASSSGQVGQETQYF
TGTGCCAGCAGCTCCGGGCAGGTGGGTCAAGAGACCCAGTACTTC
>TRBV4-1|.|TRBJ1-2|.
CASSQDLGRAKFGGYTF
TGCGCCAGCAGCCAAGATCTCGGCAGGGCCAAGTTCGGTGGCTACACCTTC
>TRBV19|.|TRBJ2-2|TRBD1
CATRSPGQGNTGELFF
TGTGCCACCCGTTCCCCTGGACAGGGGAACACCGGGGAGCTGTTTTTT
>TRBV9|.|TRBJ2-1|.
CASSVEGNEQFF
TGTGCCAGCAGCGTAGAGGGCAATGAGCAGTTCTTC
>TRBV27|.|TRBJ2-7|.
CASSFYSKSAYEQYF
TGTGCCAGCAGTTTTTACAGTAAGTCCGCTTACGAGCAGTACTTC
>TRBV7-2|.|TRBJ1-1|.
CASSRTRYTEAFF
TGTGCCAGCAGCCGTACACGGTACACTGAAGCTTTCTTT
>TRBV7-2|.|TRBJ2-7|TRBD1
CASSWLTGQGSEQYF
TGTGCCAGCAGCTGGCTAACGGGACAGGGAAGCGAGCAGTACTTC